This T cell receptor (beta chain) is drawn from a study of cytomegalovirus exposure and HLA in healthy donors. General study findings and limits: Subsequent analysis found a tendency for first-cohort TCR clusters to co-occur within the 90 to 150 validation repertoires. Altogether, more than 150 TCR beta chains were recorded as cytomegalovirus-associated. As confirmed in vitro, a few CMV-associated chains were specific for CMV antigens. The classifier reportedly diagnosed cytomegalovirus status with high specificity and sensitivity.

Germline trimming cut 5 bases from V and 3 bases from J; bases unmatched to any gene: 6. The V gene's germline CDR1 is SEHNR and CDR2 FQNEAQ (reference sequence). CDR3 length equals 15 residues. Sequencing was performed with immunoSEQ multiplex PCR; in TCRdb, only in-frame clones are kept and a portion is missing. This table holds some 150,000 clones, around 86% found once. As to this clone: Antigen specificity is unknown.

This receptor was obtained from a man in his late teens or twenties in good health and CMV-seropositive. Sequenced: PBMCs. The genes are TRBV7-9 and TRBJ2-7; 11 nucleotides align to TRBD2. The CDR3 DNA is TGTGCCAGCAGCCCGACTAGCGGGACACACTACGAGCAGTACTTC. Translating gives CASSPTSGTHYEQYF.